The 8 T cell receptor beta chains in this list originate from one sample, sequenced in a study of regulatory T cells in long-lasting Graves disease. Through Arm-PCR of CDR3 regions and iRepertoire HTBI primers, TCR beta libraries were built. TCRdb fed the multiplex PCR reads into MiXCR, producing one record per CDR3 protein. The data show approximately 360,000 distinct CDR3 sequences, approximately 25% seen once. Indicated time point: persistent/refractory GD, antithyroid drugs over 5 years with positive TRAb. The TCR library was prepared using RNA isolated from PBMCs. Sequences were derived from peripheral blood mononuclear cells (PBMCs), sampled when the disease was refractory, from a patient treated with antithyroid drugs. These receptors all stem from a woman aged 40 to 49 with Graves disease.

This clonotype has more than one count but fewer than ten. The CDR3 region has the DNA TGCGCCAGCAGCCCTGGGGGACTACCGACCTACGAGCAGTACTTC. Its protein product is CASSPGGLPTYEQYF. This chain connects TRBV5-1 to TRBJ2-7; TRBD2 matches at 7 bases. The CDR3 contains 15 residues. Germline lookup yields CDR1 SGHRS and CDR2 YFSETQ. After removal of 4 bases from V and 2 bases from J, the junction contained 9 bases not matched to a gene. Full variable domain (rest looked up from reference TRBV5-1 and TRBJ2-7): KAGVTQTPRYLIKTRGQQVTLSCSPISGHRSVSWYQQTPGQGLQFLFEYFSETQRNKGNFPGRFSGRQFSNSRSEMNVSTLELGDSALYLCASSPGGLPTYEQYFGPGTRLTVT.

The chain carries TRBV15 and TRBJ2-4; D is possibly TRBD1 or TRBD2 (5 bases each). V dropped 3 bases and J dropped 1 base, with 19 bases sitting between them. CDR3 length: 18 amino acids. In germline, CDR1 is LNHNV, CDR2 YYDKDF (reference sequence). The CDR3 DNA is TGTGCCACCAGCAGGGGGGATCGATTCAGGTTGGCCAAAAACATTCAGTACTTC. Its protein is CATSRGDRFRLAKNIQYF.

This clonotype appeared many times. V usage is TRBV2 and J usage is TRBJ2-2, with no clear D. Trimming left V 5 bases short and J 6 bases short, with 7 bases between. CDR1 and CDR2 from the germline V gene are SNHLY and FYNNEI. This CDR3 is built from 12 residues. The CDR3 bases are TGTGCCAGCAGTTACACAGCCGGGGAGCTGTTTTTT. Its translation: CASSYTAGELFF.

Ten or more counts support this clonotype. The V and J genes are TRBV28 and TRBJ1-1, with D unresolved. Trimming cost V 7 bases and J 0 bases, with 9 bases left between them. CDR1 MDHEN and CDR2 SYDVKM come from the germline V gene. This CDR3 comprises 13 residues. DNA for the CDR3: TGTGCCAGCATCCGTTCTATGAACACTGAAGCTTTCTTT. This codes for CASIRSMNTEAFF.

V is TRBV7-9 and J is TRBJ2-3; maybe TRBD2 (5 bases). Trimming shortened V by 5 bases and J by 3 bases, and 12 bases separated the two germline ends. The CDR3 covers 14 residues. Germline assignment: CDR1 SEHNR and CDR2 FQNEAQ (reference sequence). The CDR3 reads CASSPGVQTDTQYF. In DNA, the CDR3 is TGTGCCAGCAGCCCCGGGGTCCAAACAGATACGCAGTATTTT.

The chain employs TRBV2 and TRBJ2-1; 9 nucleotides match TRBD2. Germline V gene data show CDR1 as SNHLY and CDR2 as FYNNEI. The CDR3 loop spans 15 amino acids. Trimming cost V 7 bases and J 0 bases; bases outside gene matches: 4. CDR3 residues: CASILAGISYNEQFF. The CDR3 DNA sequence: TGTGCCAGCATACTAGCGGGTATCTCCTACAATGAGCAGTTCTTC.

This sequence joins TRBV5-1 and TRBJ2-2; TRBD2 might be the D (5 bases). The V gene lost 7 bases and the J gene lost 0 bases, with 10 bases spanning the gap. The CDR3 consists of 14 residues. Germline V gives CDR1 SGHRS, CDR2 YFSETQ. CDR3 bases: TGCGCCAGCGAGGGCGGGTCGAACACCGGGGAGCTGTTTTTT. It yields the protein CASEGGSNTGELFF.

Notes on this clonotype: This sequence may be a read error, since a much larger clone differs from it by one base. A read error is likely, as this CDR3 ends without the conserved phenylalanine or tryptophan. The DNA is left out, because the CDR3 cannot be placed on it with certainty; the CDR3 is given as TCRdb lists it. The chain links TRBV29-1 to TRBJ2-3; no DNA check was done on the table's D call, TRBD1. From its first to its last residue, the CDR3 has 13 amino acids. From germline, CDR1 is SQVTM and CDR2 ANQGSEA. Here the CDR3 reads CSVPGQGPETQYL.